This passage covers 13 T cell receptor beta chains from one sample sequenced in a study of OX40 agonist ivuxolimab in advanced cancers. Some clones are missing from TCRdb's copy, which holds only in-frame ones; the method was immunoSEQ multiplex PCR. The sample carries about 12,000 clones, roughly three quarters recorded once. This specimen consisted of CD4+ or CD8+ T cells sorted from blood, obtained in a trial of the OX40 agonist ivuxolimab. Receptors were obtained from an adult with an advanced solid tumor such as melanoma, head and neck, liver or kidney cancer.

This rearrangement joins TRBV20-1 to TRBJ2-1; D remains ambiguous. Germline loops: CDR1 DFQATT, CDR2 SNEGSKA (reference sequence). Trimming removed 1 base from V and 9 bases from J, with 4 bases in between. The CDR3 is 10 amino acids. CDR3 coding DNA: TGCAGTGCTAGAGGCAGTGAGCAGTTCTTC. Translation gives CSARGSEQFF.

In DNA form, the CDR3 reads TGTGCCAGCAGCCTGGAAGAGTACACTGAAGCTTTCTTT. It encodes CASSLEEYTEAFF. The rearrangement links TRBV14 to TRBJ1-1, with no clear D. Germline CDR1 SGHDN, CDR2 FVKESK. The CDR3 has 13 amino acids. Between the trimmed V and J ends, which lost 4 bases and 3 bases, there was a span of 9 bases.

This clone was counted a single time. The chain combines TRBV28 with TRBJ1-4; D is undetermined. The CDR3 extends over 18 amino acids. Trimming stripped 5 bases from V and 10 bases from J, with 29 bases between. Germline CDR1 and CDR2: MDHEN and SYDVKM. CDR3: CASSTTILNKTPLGKLFF. DNA of the CDR3: TGTGCCAGCAGTACCACAATCCTTAACAAGACCCCCTTGGGAAAACTGTTTTTT.

This chain links TRBV9 with TRBJ2-7; D ambiguous. The germline V and J ends were trimmed by 3 bases and 1 base, with 11 bases remaining between them. CDR1 SGDLS and CDR2 YYNGEE come from the germline V gene. The CDR3 runs to 14 residues. CDR3 in amino acids: CASSAPGNSYEQYF. The CDR3 DNA sequence: TGTGCCAGCAGCGCCCCGGGCAATTCCTACGAGCAGTACTTC.

This clone was detected only a few times. J is TRBJ2-7 and V is TRBV6-1, with 8 bases fitting TRBD1. The V gene end was trimmed by 2 bases and the J gene end by 0 bases; junction bases not matched to a gene: 3. Germline loops: CDR1 MNHNS, CDR2 SASEGT. The CDR3 length is 15 residues. CDR3 region: CASSETGGASYEQYF. In DNA, the CDR3 is TGTGCCAGCAGTGAAACAGGGGGTGCCTCCTACGAGCAGTACTTC.

The chain combines TRBV4-2 with TRBJ2-2; TRBD2 matches at 9 bases. The CDR3 loop spans 18 amino acids. Germline V gene sequence: CDR1 LGHNA, CDR2 YNFKEQ. With V trimmed by 8 bases and J by 4 bases, 17 bases remained unmatched. CDR3 DNA: TGTGCCAGCTTCCCCTTTGGAGCGGGAGGACATAGCACCGGGGAGCTGTTTTTT. Its translation: CASFPFGAGGHSTGELFF.

In this sample, this clone turned up a few times. This chain connects TRBV6-1 to TRBJ1-1; no clear D. Trimming left V 2 bases short and J 1 base short, with 23 bases between. The CDR3 extends over 19 amino acids. CDR1 MNHNS and CDR2 SASEGT come from the germline V gene. The CDR3 sequence: CASSEPGWAGGISNTEAFF. The CDR3, as DNA: TGTGCCAGCAGTGAACCGGGTTGGGCAGGCGGCATCTCGAACACTGAAGCTTTCTTT.

The chain carries TRBV11-3 and TRBJ2-1; 8 positions agree with TRBD2. The germline V gene has CDR1 SGHNT and CDR2 YENEEA. The V segment lost 5 bases and the J segment 5 bases; nucleotides outside the gene matches: 5. This CDR3 has 14 residues. This CDR3 is CASSAYGGDNEQFF. The CDR3 DNA reads as TGTGCCAGCAGCGCGTACGGGGGGGACAATGAGCAGTTCTTC. Drawing the rest from reference TRBV11-3 and TRBJ2-1, the complete variable domain is EAGVVQSPRYKIIEKKQPVAFWCNPISGHNTLYWYLQNLGQGPELLIRYENEEAVDDSQLPKDRFSAERLKGVDSTLKIQPAELGDSAVYLCASSAYGGDNEQFFGPGTRLTVL.

J is TRBJ1-1 and V is TRBV11-3; D perhaps matches TRBD1 (5 bases). The CDR3 covers 19 residues. The V gene lost 2 bases and the J gene lost 1 base, with 23 bases spanning the gap. CDR1 and CDR2 from the germline V gene are SGHNT and YENEEA. Here the CDR3 reads CASSLYSEVSGGENTEAFF. The CDR3 DNA sequence: TGTGCCAGCAGCTTATACTCCGAGGTATCGGGGGGAGAGAACACTGAAGCTTTCTTT.

The genes are TRBV29-1 and TRBJ1-2; 8 bases map to TRBD1. In germline, CDR1 is SQVTM, CDR2 ANQGSEA. The CDR3 covers 14 residues. The junction had 7 bases not matched to a gene; V was cut back by 7 bases and J by 0 bases. CDR3 DNA: TGCAGCGGGCGACAGGGGTCGTCTAACTATGGCTACACCTTC. Translated: CSGRQGSSNYGYTF. Variable domain in full (rest from reference TRBV29-1 and TRBJ1-2): SAVISQKPSRDICQRGTSLTIQCQVDSQVTMMFWYRQQPGQSLTLIATANQGSEATYESGFVIDKFPISRPNLTFSTLTVSNMSPEDSSIYLCSGRQGSSNYGYTFGSGTRLTVV.

This clone was seen only a few times. V and J are TRBV30 and TRBJ1-1, with D maybe TRBD1 (5 bases). This CDR3 is 14 amino acids long. V was cut by 3 bases and J by 1 base, with 12 bases left in between. Per germline, CDR1 GTSNPN and CDR2 SVGIG (reference sequence). CDR3 region: CAWSRTPQNTEAFF. The CDR3 nucleotides are TGTGCCTGGAGCCGGACACCACAGAACACTGAAGCTTTCTTT.

The chain is built from TRBV28 and TRBJ2-2, with 7 bases that match TRBD2. CDR1 is MDHEN, CDR2 SYDVKM, per germline. V lost 3 bases to trimming and J lost 7 bases; unmatched junction nucleotides: 11. The CDR3 is made up of 16 amino acids. This CDR3 reads CASSFSWEGPGGELFF. The CDR3 nucleotides read TGTGCCAGCAGTTTTTCGTGGGAGGGACCTGGCGGGGAGCTGTTTTTT.

This chain's CDR3 is CASRPTAGEETQYF. The CDR3, as DNA: TGTGCCAGCAGGCCAACGGCAGGGGAAGAGACCCAGTACTTC. The chain recombines TRBV28 with TRBJ2-5; a possible D gene is TRBD1 (6 bases). The length of the CDR3 is 14 residues. Germline lookup yields CDR1 MDHEN and CDR2 SYDVKM. Trimming pared 6 bases from V and 3 bases from J, leaving 14 bases between.